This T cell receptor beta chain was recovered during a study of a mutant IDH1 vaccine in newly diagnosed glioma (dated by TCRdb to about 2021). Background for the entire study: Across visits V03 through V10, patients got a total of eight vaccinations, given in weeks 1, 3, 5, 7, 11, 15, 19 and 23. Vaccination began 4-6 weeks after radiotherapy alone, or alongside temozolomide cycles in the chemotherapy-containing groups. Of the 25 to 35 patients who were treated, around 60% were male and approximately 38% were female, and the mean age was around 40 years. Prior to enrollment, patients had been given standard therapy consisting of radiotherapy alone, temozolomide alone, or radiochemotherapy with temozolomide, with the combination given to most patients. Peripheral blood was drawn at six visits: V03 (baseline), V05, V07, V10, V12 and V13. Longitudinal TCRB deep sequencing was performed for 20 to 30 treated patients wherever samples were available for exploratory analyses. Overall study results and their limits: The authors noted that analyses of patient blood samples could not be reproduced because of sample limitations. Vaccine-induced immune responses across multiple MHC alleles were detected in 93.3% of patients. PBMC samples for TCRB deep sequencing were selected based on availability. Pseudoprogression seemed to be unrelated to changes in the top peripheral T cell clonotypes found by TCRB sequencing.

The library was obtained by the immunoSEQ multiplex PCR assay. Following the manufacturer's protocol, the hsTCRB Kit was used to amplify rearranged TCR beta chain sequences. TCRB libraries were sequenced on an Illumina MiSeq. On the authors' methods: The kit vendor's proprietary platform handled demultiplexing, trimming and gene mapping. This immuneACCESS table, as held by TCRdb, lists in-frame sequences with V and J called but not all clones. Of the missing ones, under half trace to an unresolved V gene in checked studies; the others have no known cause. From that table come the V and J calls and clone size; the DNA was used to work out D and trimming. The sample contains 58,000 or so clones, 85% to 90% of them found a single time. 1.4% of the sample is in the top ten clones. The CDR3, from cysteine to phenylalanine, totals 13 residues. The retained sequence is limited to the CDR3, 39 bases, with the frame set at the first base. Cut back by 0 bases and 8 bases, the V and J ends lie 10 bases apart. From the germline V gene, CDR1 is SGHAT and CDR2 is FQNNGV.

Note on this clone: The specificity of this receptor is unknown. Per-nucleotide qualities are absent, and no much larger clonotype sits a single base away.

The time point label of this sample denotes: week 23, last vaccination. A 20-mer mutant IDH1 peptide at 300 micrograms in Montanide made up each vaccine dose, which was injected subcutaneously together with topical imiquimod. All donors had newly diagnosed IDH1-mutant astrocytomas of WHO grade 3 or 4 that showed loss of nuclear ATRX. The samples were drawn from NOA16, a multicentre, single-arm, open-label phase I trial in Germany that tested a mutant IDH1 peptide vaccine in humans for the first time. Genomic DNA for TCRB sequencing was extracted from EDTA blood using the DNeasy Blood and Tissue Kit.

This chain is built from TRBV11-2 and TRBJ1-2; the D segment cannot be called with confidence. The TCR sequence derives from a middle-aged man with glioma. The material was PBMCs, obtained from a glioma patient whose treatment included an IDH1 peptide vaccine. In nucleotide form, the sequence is TGTGCCAGCAGCTTAGAGGGTGCTGGAGGCTACACCTTC. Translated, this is CASSLEGAGGYTF.